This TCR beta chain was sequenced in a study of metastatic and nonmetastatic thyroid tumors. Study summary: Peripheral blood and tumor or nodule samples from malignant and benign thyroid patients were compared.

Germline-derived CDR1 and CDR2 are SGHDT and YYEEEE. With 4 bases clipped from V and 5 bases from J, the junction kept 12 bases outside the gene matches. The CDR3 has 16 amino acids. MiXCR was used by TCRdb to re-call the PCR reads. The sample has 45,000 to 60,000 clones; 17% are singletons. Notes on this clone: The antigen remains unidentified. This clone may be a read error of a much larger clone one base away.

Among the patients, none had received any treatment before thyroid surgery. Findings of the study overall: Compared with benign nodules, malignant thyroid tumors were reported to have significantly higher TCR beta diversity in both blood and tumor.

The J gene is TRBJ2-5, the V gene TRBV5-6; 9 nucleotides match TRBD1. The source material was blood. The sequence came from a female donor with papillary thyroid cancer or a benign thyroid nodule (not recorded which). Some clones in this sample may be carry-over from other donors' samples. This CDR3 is CASSRPPGTGRETQYF. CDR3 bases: TGTGCCAGCAGCCGGCCACCCGGGACAGGGAGGGAGACCCAGTACTTC.